The 31 T cell receptor beta chains reported below all come from one sample, sequenced in a study of early T cells in non-severe SARS-CoV-2 infection. TCRdb called the 5' RACE reads again in MiXCR, with one record for every CDR3 protein. The table includes 35,000 to 45,000 distinct CDR3 sequences, 3% to 4.5% detected once. Sequenced material: whole blood. Receptors originate from an adult who was a healthcare worker with PCR-confirmed SARS-CoV-2 infection or an uninfected control (not recorded which).

This clonotype was detected ten times or more. The chain joins TRBV28 to TRBJ1-5; D unresolved. Germline V gives CDR1 MDHEN, CDR2 SYDVKM. The CDR3 covers 12 residues. Trimming cost V 2 bases and J 6 bases, with 5 bases left between them. CDR3 region: CASSLPTQPQHF. DNA for the CDR3: TGTGCCAGCAGTTTACCCACTCAGCCCCAGCATTTT.

This clonotype appeared a few times. This rearrangement joins TRBV18 to TRBJ2-5, with TRBD1 matching 9 bases. Germline V lookup: CDR1 KGHSH, CDR2 LQKENI. After removal of 6 bases from V and 3 bases from J, the junction contained 2 bases not matched to a gene. There are 13 residues in the CDR3. CDR3 in amino acids: CASSRDREETQYF. The CDR3 bases are TGTGCCAGCTCGCGGGACAGGGAAGAGACCCAGTACTTC. Complete variable domain (other parts from reference TRBV18 and TRBJ2-5): NAGVMQNPRHLVRRRGQEARLRCSPMKGHSHVYWYRQLPEEGLKFMVYLQKENIIDESGMPKERFSAEFPKEGPSILRIQQVVRGDSAAYFCASSRDREETQYFGPGTRLLVL.

This clonotype was observed many times. The chain is built from TRBV11-3 and TRBJ2-5, with 12 bases lining up with TRBD1. The CDR3 spans 19 residues. CDR1 is SGHNT, CDR2 YENEEA, per germline. The V gene end was trimmed by 4 bases and the J gene end by 9 bases; junction bases not matched to a gene: 21. The CDR3 loop is CASSSPGTGGLGGRMSQYF. The DNA of the CDR3 is TGTGCCAGCAGCTCCCCTGGGACAGGGGGCCTAGGAGGCCGAATGTCCCAGTACTTC.

This clonotype was observed many times. The chain links TRBV10-3 to TRBJ2-7; D call uncertain. Trimming removed 5 bases from V and 4 bases from J, with 15 bases in between. Germline V CDR1 and CDR2: ENHRY, SYGVKD. The CDR3 has 14 residues. The CDR3 loop reads CAISLVGSNYEQYF. CDR3 DNA: TGTGCCATCAGTCTGGTGGGAAGCAATTACGAGCAGTACTTC.

This rearrangement joins TRBV29-1 to TRBJ2-7, with TRBD1 matching 7 bases. This CDR3 is built from 15 residues. J gave up 0 bases and V 8 bases, and 13 bases lay outside the gene matches. Germline V gene sequence: CDR1 SQVTM, CDR2 ANQGSEA. This CDR3 reads CSITKPGQFSYEQYF. The CDR3 DNA sequence: TGCAGCATAACAAAGCCGGGACAGTTCTCCTACGAGCAGTACTTC.

This clonotype has ten or more counts. The chain recombines TRBV7-6 with TRBJ2-5; D unresolved. Trimming removed 1 base at V and 3 bases at J, with 9 bases between. The CDR3 is 14 amino acids. Germline values: CDR1 SGHVS, CDR2 FNYEAQ. CDR3 amino acids: CASSLGATEETQYF. The CDR3 DNA is TGTGCCAGCAGCTTAGGGGCTACGGAAGAGACCCAGTACTTC. The full variable domain, with the rest looked up from reference TRBV7-6 and TRBJ2-5, is GAGVSQSPRYKVTKRGQDVALRCDPISGHVSLYWYRQALGQGPEFLTYFNYEAQQDKSGLPNDRFSAERPEGSISTLTIQRTEQRDSAMYRCASSLGATEETQYFGPGTRLLVL.

The rearrangement uses TRBV12-3 or TRBV12-4 and TRBJ2-7; D perhaps matches TRBD1 (6 bases). V lost 5 bases and J 0 bases, leaving 17 bases between the germline ends. The CDR3 has 16 amino acids. The DNA for the CDR3 is TGTGCCAGCAGTCTGGGGACACCTCCCAACTCCTACGAGCAGTACTTC. Its protein product is CASSLGTPPNSYEQYF.

Many counts were recorded for this clonotype. The V and J genes are TRBV7-6 and TRBJ1-3; the D is unclear. The V end was cut by 2 bases, the J end by 0 bases, with 11 bases between. Germline loops: CDR1 SGHVS, CDR2 FNYEAQ. The CDR3 consists of 16 residues. This CDR3 reads CASSLRAGYSGNTIYF. In DNA form, the CDR3 reads TGTGCCAGCAGCTTACGAGCGGGATACTCTGGAAACACCATATATTTT.

This clonotype was seen many times. The chain links TRBV7-9 to TRBJ1-6; 9 bases are a match to TRBD1. Trimming removed 5 bases from V and 9 bases from J; junction bases left unmatched: 8. The CDR3 consists of 15 residues. Germline V gene lookup returns CDR1 SEHNR and CDR2 FQNEAQ (reference sequence). This CDR3 is CASSQAGTGSSPLHF. In DNA, the CDR3 is TGTGCCAGCAGCCAAGCCGGGACAGGGAGTTCACCCCTCCACTTT.

This clonotype was seen many times. J is TRBJ2-1 and V is TRBV5-5; D not certain. Trimming stripped 0 bases from V and 5 bases from J, with 18 bases between. This CDR3 contains 17 residues. CDR1 is SGHKS, CDR2 YYEKEE, per germline (reference sequence). The CDR3 nucleotides are TGTGCCAGCAGCTTGGTTTGGGGTTTTTTCACCCACAATGAGCAGTTCTTC. This sequence encodes CASSLVWGFFTHNEQFF. The full variable domain, in which reference TRBV5-5 and TRBJ2-1 provide the parts outside the CDR3, is DAGVTQSPTHLIKTRGQQVTLRCSPISGHKSVSWYQQVLGQGPQFIFQYYEKEERGRGNFPDRFSARQFPNYSSELNVNALLLGDSALYLCASSLVWGFFTHNEQFFGPGTRLTVL.

This clonotype was counted at least ten times. J is TRBJ1-6 and V is TRBV20-1; unclear D gene. CDR1 DFQATT and CDR2 SNEGSKA come from the germline V gene (reference sequence). CDR3 length equals 14 residues. V shed 5 bases and J shed 8 bases, with 16 bases lying between them. Here the CDR3 reads CSAVAVTGYSPLHF. The DNA for the CDR3 is TGCAGTGCTGTGGCAGTAACGGGATATTCACCCCTCCACTTT.

The chain joins TRBV4-1 to TRBJ2-7, with 11 bases aligning to TRBD1. V dropped 4 bases and J dropped 4; count of bases not matched to a gene: 6. Germline V lookup: CDR1 MGHRA, CDR2 YSYEKL. CDR3 length equals 15 residues. The CDR3: CASSLGTGGYYEQYV. The DNA for the CDR3 is TGCGCCAGCAGCCTTGGGACAGGGGGATATTACGAGCAGTACGTC.

This clonotype occurred many times. The genes are TRBV12-3 or TRBV12-4 and TRBJ2-1, with 7 bases identical to TRBD1. The V segment lost 3 bases and the J segment 2 bases; nucleotides outside the gene matches: 4. The CDR3 extends over 15 amino acids. CDR3 residues: CASSFGTETYNEQFF. The CDR3 nucleotides read TGTGCCAGCAGTTTCGGGACAGAGACCTACAATGAGCAGTTCTTC.

Points on this clonotype: This sequence may be a read error, since a much larger clone differs from it by one base. The chain has TRBV7-2 and TRBJ2-7; D may match TRBD1 or TRBD2 (5 bases each). The CDR3 consists of 15 residues. The V gene's germline CDR1 is SGHTA and CDR2 FQGNSA. V lost 2 bases and J 5 bases, leaving 16 bases between the germline ends. CDR3 region: CASSLSEGLAHEQYF. The CDR3 DNA reads as TGTGCCAGCAGCTTATCAGAGGGGCTAGCCCACGAGCAGTACTTC.

The genes are TRBV30 and TRBJ2-5; D unresolved. Between the trimmed V and J ends, which lost 8 bases and 0 bases, there was a span of 10 bases. Germline V gene lookup returns CDR1 GTSNPN and CDR2 SVGIG (reference sequence). The CDR3 has 12 residues. DNA for the CDR3: TGTGCCGGTGACGTAGACCAAGAGACCCAGTACTTC. It is translated as CAGDVDQETQYF.

At least ten counts were recorded for this clonotype. The chain is built from TRBV27 and TRBJ2-2; a possible D gene is TRBD1 (6 bases). V lost 4 bases and J lost 0, with 9 bases in between. The germline gives CDR1 MNHEY, CDR2 SMNVEV (reference sequence). The CDR3 has 15 residues. The CDR3 protein is CASSSGQTNTGELFF. The CDR3 DNA is TGTGCCAGCAGTTCAGGACAGACGAACACCGGGGAGCTGTTTTTT.

This clonotype was counted many times. This sequence joins TRBV9 and TRBJ1-6, with D unclear. This CDR3 region has 17 residues. Germline V CDR1 and CDR2: SGDLS, YYNGEE. Between the trimmed V and J ends, which lost 0 bases and 0 bases, there was a span of 10 bases. The CDR3 is CASSVGGLSSYNSPLHF. CDR3 coding DNA: TGTGCCAGCAGCGTAGGAGGATTGAGCTCCTATAATTCACCCCTCCACTTT.

The chain couples TRBV7-6 to TRBJ2-4; D call uncertain. Germline loops: CDR1 SGHVS, CDR2 FNYEAQ. The CDR3 is 13 residues long. Trimming removed 4 bases at V and 0 bases at J, with 4 bases between. CDR3 sequence: CASSSLAKNIQYF. CDR3 DNA: TGTGCCAGCAGCTCCTTAGCCAAAAACATTCAGTACTTC.

At least ten counts were recorded for this clonotype. The rearrangement links TRBV7-2 to TRBJ1-5; TRBD1 is a possible D gene (5 bases). Trimming removed 5 bases at V and 3 bases at J, with 14 bases between. Germline V gene lookup returns CDR1 SGHTA and CDR2 FQGNSA. There are 15 residues in the CDR3. The CDR3 spells CASSQDQGYNQPQHF. The CDR3 nucleotides are TGTGCCAGCAGCCAGGATCAGGGATACAATCAGCCCCAGCATTTT.

Only a few counts were recorded for this clonotype. The chain joins TRBV5-6 to TRBJ2-2, with 7 nucleotides matching TRBD1. This CDR3 spans 15 amino acids. The V and J ends lost 6 bases and 1 base, in that order; junction bases with no gene match: 6. Germline values: CDR1 SGHDT, CDR2 YYEEEE. In DNA form, the CDR3 reads TGTGCCAGCACCCAGGACAGGCGGAACACCGGGGAGCTGTTTTTT. Amino acids: CASTQDRRNTGELFF.

This clonotype was detected a few times. The V call is TRBV5-5, the J call TRBJ1-4, with a weak D call TRBD1 (5 bases). This CDR3 spans 15 amino acids. V dropped 3 bases and J dropped 5 bases, with 14 bases sitting between them. CDR1 is SGHKS and CDR2 is YYEKEE in the germline V gene (reference sequence). CDR3 in DNA: TGTGCCAGCAGCTCGGAGGAGGGGACGAATGAAAAACTGTTTTTT. Protein sequence: CASSSEEGTNEKLFF.

Ten or more counts support this clonotype. This chain connects TRBV29-1 to TRBJ2-1; the match to TRBD1 covers 8 bases. CDR1 and CDR2 (germline): SQVTM, ANQGSEA. The V segment lost 3 bases and the J segment 3 bases; nucleotides outside the gene matches: 7. CDR3 length: 15 amino acids. CDR3 sequence: CSVDGRTGNYNEQFF. In DNA form, the CDR3 reads TGCAGCGTTGATGGTCGGACAGGGAACTACAATGAGCAGTTCTTC.

In its sample, this clonotype was seen many times. The CDR3 here is CASSQRLAGVYEQYF. For the CDR3, the DNA is TGTGCCAGCAGCCAGAGACTAGCGGGAGTCTACGAGCAGTACTTC. The chain is built from TRBV14 and TRBJ2-7; 12 positions agree with TRBD2. CDR1 and CDR2 (germline): SGHDN, FVKESK. The J segment lost 3 bases and the V segment lost 3 bases, leaving 3 bases of the junction unmatched. The CDR3 extends over 15 amino acids.

Ten or more counts support this clonotype. The chain combines TRBV29-1 with TRBJ2-1; TRBD2 agrees at 13 bases. In germline, CDR1 is SQVTM, CDR2 ANQGSEA. With 4 bases clipped from V and 9 bases from J, the junction kept 3 bases outside the gene matches. There are 13 residues in the CDR3. The chain's CDR3 is CSVGTSGSGEQFF. CDR3 in DNA: TGCAGCGTTGGGACTAGCGGGAGCGGTGAGCAGTTCTTC.

This clonotype was seen ten or more times. The J gene is TRBJ2-7, the V gene TRBV9; D not resolved. There are 14 residues in the CDR3. The V and J ends lost 0 bases and 5 bases respectively, with 12 bases between them. CDR1 and CDR2 (germline): SGDLS, YYNGEE. The CDR3, as DNA: TGTGCCAGCAGCGTAGACAGTAGAGGCCACGAGCAGTACTTC. It encodes CASSVDSRGHEQYF.

This clonotype was seen repeatedly, ten times or more. The chain uses TRBV29-1 and TRBJ1-5; a possible D gene is TRBD1 (6 bases). V shed 4 bases and J shed 3 bases, with 10 bases lying between them. Per germline, CDR1 SQVTM and CDR2 ANQGSEA. The CDR3 runs to 13 residues. The CDR3 reads CSVVPGVNQPQHF. CDR3 in DNA: TGCAGCGTTGTTCCAGGGGTCAATCAGCCCCAGCATTTT.

This clonotype was observed at least ten times. The J gene is TRBJ1-6, the V gene TRBV18; the D gene is possibly TRBD1 (5 bases). Germline V gene lookup returns CDR1 KGHSH and CDR2 LQKENI. CDR3 size: 16 residues. Deletions cut 3 bases from V and 11 bases from J, with 20 bases between. The CDR3 loop reads CASSPKDGGIMTPLHF. The DNA for the CDR3 is TGTGCCAGCTCACCTAAGGATGGGGGGATCATGACACCCCTCCACTTT. The full variable domain, its missing parts supplied by reference TRBV18 and TRBJ1-6, is NAGVMQNPRHLVRRRGQEARLRCSPMKGHSHVYWYRQLPEEGLKFMVYLQKENIIDESGMPKERFSAEFPKEGPSILRIQQVVRGDSAAYFCASSPKDGGIMTPLHFGNGTRLTVT.

This clonotype was detected many times. This chain connects TRBV7-2 to TRBJ2-3; D unresolved. V was cut by 1 base and J by 9 bases, with 8 bases left in between. Germline V gene lookup returns CDR1 SGHTA and CDR2 FQGNSA. The CDR3 spans 12 residues. For the CDR3, the DNA is TGTGCCAGCAGCTTAGGGGCACGCACGCAGTATTTT. It yields the protein CASSLGARTQYF. Full variable domain (outside the CDR3, taken from reference TRBV7-2 and TRBJ2-3): GAGVSQSPSNKVTEKGKDVELRCDPISGHTALYWYRQSLGQGLEFLIYFQGNSAPDKSGLPSDRFSAERTGGSVSTLTIQRTQQEDSAVYLCASSLGARTQYFGPGTRLTVL.

This clonotype was observed many times. The chain couples TRBV27 to TRBJ2-3, with TRBD1 matching 8 bases. The germline V gene encodes CDR1 MNHEY and CDR2 SMNVEV (reference sequence). There are 16 residues in the CDR3. Trimming at V came to 5 bases and at J to 6 bases, leaving 13 bases not matched to a gene. The CDR3 DNA reads TGTGCCAGCAGTAGGACAGGGTGGACCGGTACGGATACGCAGTATTTT. Translating gives CASSRTGWTGTDTQYF.

Turning to this clonotype: A clone one base away is much larger, so this may be a read error. V is TRBV10-3 and J is TRBJ1-1, with D possibly matching TRBD1 (6 bases). The V end lost 0 bases, the J end lost 5 bases, and 13 bases lay between the germline ends. The CDR3 is made up of 15 amino acids. Germline V gene data show CDR1 as ENHRY and CDR2 as SYGVKD. The CDR3 here is CAISESGGGSTEAFF. As DNA, the CDR3 is TGTGCCATCAGTGAGTCGGGAGGGGGGAGTACTGAAGCTTTCTTT.

The genes are TRBV6-6 and TRBJ2-7; 8 bases are a match to TRBD1. The CDR3 is 14 amino acids. The germline gives CDR1 MNHNY, CDR2 SVGAGI (reference sequence). The junction had 4 bases not matched to a gene; V was cut back by 5 bases and J by 1 base. In nucleotides, the CDR3 is TGTGCCAGCAGTCCAGGGGGCCGTTCCTACGAGCAGTACGTC. Translation: CASSPGGRSYEQYV.